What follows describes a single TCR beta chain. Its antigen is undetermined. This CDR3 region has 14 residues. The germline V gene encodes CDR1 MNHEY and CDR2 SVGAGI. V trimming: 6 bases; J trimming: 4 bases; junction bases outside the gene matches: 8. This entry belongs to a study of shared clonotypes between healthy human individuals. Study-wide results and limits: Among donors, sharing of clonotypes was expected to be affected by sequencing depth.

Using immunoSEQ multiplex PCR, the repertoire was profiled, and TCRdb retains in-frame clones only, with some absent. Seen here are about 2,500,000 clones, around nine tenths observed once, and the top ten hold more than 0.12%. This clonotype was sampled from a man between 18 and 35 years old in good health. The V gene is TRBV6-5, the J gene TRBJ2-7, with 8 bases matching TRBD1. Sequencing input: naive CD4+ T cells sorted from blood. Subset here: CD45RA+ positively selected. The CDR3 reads CASSWDRLTYEQYF. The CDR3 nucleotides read TGTGCCAGCAGCTGGGACAGGCTGACGTACGAGCAGTACTTC.